This is a list of T cell receptor beta chains from one sample in a study of blood T cell repertoires in COVID-19. The table came from immunoSEQ multiplex PCR; TCRdb's copy has only in-frame clones and leaves some out. The sample has about 90,000 clones, 80% to 95% seen once. Sequencing was performed on peripheral blood. All receptors come from a human donor with active COVID-19. The donor label of this sample is uncertain. CDR3s include the opening cysteine and the closing phenylalanine or tryptophan. Fields, in order: J gene, V gene, D gene, clone size, CDR3 DNA, CDR3 protein. D genes are given only for firm matches. Size is omitted from some rows. Given values are once, few, many or a class for expanded clones.

j_gene: TRBJ2-2
v_gene: TRBV3-1/TRBV3-2
d_gene: TRBD2
abundance: .
CDR3nt: TGTGCCAGCAGCCAAGGACTAGCGGGGGGGCGTAACACCGGGGAGCTGTTTTTT
CDR3aa: CASSQGLAGGRNTGELFF

j_gene: TRBJ1-5
v_gene: TRBV19
d_gene: .
abundance: .
CDR3nt: TGTGCCAGTAGTATAGGGCGGAGTGGGCCCCAGCATTTT
CDR3aa: CASSIGRSGPQHF

j_gene: TRBJ1-2
v_gene: TRBV27
d_gene: .
abundance: .
CDR3nt: TGTGCCAGCTCCCCAGGGTTAAACTATGGCTACACCTTC
CDR3aa: CASSPGLNYGYTF

j_gene: TRBJ2-5
v_gene: TRBV3-1/TRBV3-2
d_gene: TRBD2
abundance: .
CDR3nt: TGTGCCAGCAGCACGGGGACTAGCAGTTTGCCCCAGTACTTC
CDR3aa: CASSTGTSSLPQYF

j_gene: TRBJ1-1
v_gene: TRBV3-1/TRBV3-2
d_gene: .
abundance: .
CDR3nt: TGTGCCAGCAGCCAAGACTGGAGGGCACAAGAAGCTTTCTTT
CDR3aa: CASSQDWRAQEAFF

j_gene: TRBJ1-5
v_gene: TRBV24-1
d_gene: .
abundance: .
CDR3nt: TGTGTCGCGGGACCCCATAGGCCCCAGCATTTT
CDR3aa: CVAGPHRPQHF

j_gene: TRBJ2-1
v_gene: TRBV7-9
d_gene: TRBD2
abundance: .
CDR3nt: TGTGCCAGCAGCCCCGGACTAGCGGGCGCGTACAATGAGCAGTTCTTC
CDR3aa: CASSPGLAGAYNEQFF

j_gene: TRBJ2-7
v_gene: TRBV15
d_gene: .
abundance: .
CDR3nt: TGTGCCACCAGCAGTGCAGACAGCGCCCCTACCCACGAGCAGTACTTC
CDR3aa: CATSSADSAPTHEQYF

j_gene: TRBJ1-2
v_gene: TRBV28
d_gene: TRBD1
abundance: .
CDR3nt: TGTGCCAGCAGTTCCCAAGGGGGCTACGATGGCTACACCTTC
CDR3aa: CASSSQGGYDGYTF

j_gene: TRBJ1-2
v_gene: TRBV5-4
d_gene: .
abundance: .
CDR3nt: TGTGCCAGCAGCGGCGACGCGGGGGGCCAGGGCTACACCTTC
CDR3aa: CASSGDAGGQGYTF

j_gene: TRBJ2-2
v_gene: TRBV6-4
d_gene: .
abundance: few
CDR3nt: TGTGCCAGCAGTGGGGAGGCAGGAAACACCGGGGAGCTGTTTTTT
CDR3aa: CASSGEAGNTGELFF

j_gene: TRBJ2-7
v_gene: TRBV7-3
d_gene: TRBD2
abundance: .
CDR3nt: TGTGCCAGCAGCTTAGGGGGAGGGCACGAGCAGTACTTC
CDR3aa: CASSLGGGHEQYF

j_gene: TRBJ2-7
v_gene: TRBV11-2
d_gene: TRBD2
abundance: .
CDR3nt: TGTGCCAGCAGCTTAGAGAAGCGGGGGACCTCCTACGAGCAGTACTTC
CDR3aa: CASSLEKRGTSYEQYF

j_gene: TRBJ1-3
v_gene: TRBV10-3
d_gene: .
abundance: .
CDR3nt: TGTGCCATCAACGACAGGTTATTAGGAAACACCATATATTTT
CDR3aa: CAINDRLLGNTIYF

j_gene: TRBJ2-2
v_gene: TRBV19
d_gene: .
abundance: .
CDR3nt: TGTGCCACCCTTTTAAACACCGGGGAGCTGTTTTTT
CDR3aa: CATLLNTGELFF

j_gene: TRBJ2-1
v_gene: TRBV27
d_gene: .
abundance: .
CDR3nt: TGTGCCAGCAGGGGACAGTGGGGGGATGAGCAGTTCTTC
CDR3aa: CASRGQWGDEQFF

j_gene: TRBJ2-7
v_gene: TRBV6-5
d_gene: TRBD1
abundance: .
CDR3nt: TGTGCCAGCAGCGACAGGGTGCAGCAGTACTTC
CDR3aa: CASSDRVQQYF

j_gene: TRBJ2-1
v_gene: TRBV7-2
d_gene: .
abundance: .
CDR3nt: TGTGCCAGCAGCTGGGCTAGGGGCAATGAGCAGTTCTTC
CDR3aa: CASSWARGNEQFF

j_gene: TRBJ2-4
v_gene: TRBV6-2/TRBV6-3
d_gene: .
abundance: .
CDR3nt: TGTGCCAGCAGCGCAGGGCCCGGAAACATTCAGTACTTC
CDR3aa: CASSAGPGNIQYF

j_gene: TRBJ2-7
v_gene: TRBV2
d_gene: .
abundance: .
CDR3nt: TGTGCCAGCAGCGGGTTGAAGGGGCGTCCCTACGAGCAGTACTTC
CDR3aa: CASSGLKGRPYEQYF

j_gene: TRBJ1-2
v_gene: TRBV19
d_gene: .
abundance: .
CDR3nt: TGTGCCAGTAGTATTCGGGGAGACTATGGCTACACCTTC
CDR3aa: CASSIRGDYGYTF

j_gene: TRBJ1-1
v_gene: TRBV6-5
d_gene: .
abundance: .
CDR3nt: TGTGCCAGCAGAGAGACAGAATACAACACTGAAGCTTTCTTT
CDR3aa: CASRETEYNTEAFF

j_gene: TRBJ1-6
v_gene: TRBV5-1
d_gene: TRBD1
abundance: .
CDR3nt: TGCGCCAGCGCCCAGGGCACAGGGGAGAATTCACCCCTCCACTTT
CDR3aa: CASAQGTGENSPLHF

j_gene: TRBJ1-2
v_gene: TRBV6-5
d_gene: .
abundance: .
CDR3nt: TGTGCCAGCAGATCCGGGACGGACTATGGGGGCTACACCTTC
CDR3aa: CASRSGTDYGGYTF

j_gene: TRBJ1-1
v_gene: TRBV9
d_gene: .
abundance: .
CDR3nt: TGTGCCAGCAAAACCCCCGGGACTGAAGCTTTCTTT
CDR3aa: CASKTPGTEAFF

j_gene: TRBJ2-7
v_gene: TRBV28
d_gene: .
abundance: .
CDR3nt: TGTGCCAGCAGTTCCCTCTACGAGCAGTACTTC
CDR3aa: CASSSLYEQYF

j_gene: TRBJ1-4
v_gene: TRBV5-8
d_gene: TRBD1
abundance: .
CDR3nt: TGTGCCAGCAGCCCCGGGACAGCCAACGGTGAAAAACTGTTTTTT
CDR3aa: CASSPGTANGEKLFF

j_gene: TRBJ1-2
v_gene: TRBV28
d_gene: TRBD1
abundance: few
CDR3nt: TGTGCCAGCAGTTCCCCGACAGGGTTAGGCTATGGCTACACCTTC
CDR3aa: CASSSPTGLGYGYTF

j_gene: TRBJ1-1
v_gene: TRBV9
d_gene: TRBD1
abundance: .
CDR3nt: TGTGCCAGCGGACCGGACAGGGACGGTGCGGCTTTCTTT
CDR3aa: CASGPDRDGAAFF

j_gene: TRBJ2-1
v_gene: TRBV19
d_gene: TRBD2
abundance: .
CDR3nt: TGTGCCAGTAGTATAAACCGGGGACTAGCGGGGGGGTTAAATGAGCAGTTCTTC
CDR3aa: CASSINRGLAGGLNEQFF

j_gene: TRBJ2-3
v_gene: TRBV2
d_gene: TRBD2
abundance: once
CDR3nt: TGTGCCAGCAGTTTAGCGGGGGATACGCAGTATTTT
CDR3aa: CASSLAGDTQYF

j_gene: TRBJ2-5
v_gene: TRBV7-6
d_gene: .
abundance: .
CDR3nt: TGTGCCAGCAGCTTATTGGCAGGGGACCAAGAGACCCAGTACTTC
CDR3aa: CASSLLAGDQETQYF

j_gene: TRBJ2-1
v_gene: TRBV11-1
d_gene: .
abundance: .
CDR3nt: TGTGCCAGCAGCTTAGGAGTTTACAATGAGCAGTTCTTC
CDR3aa: CASSLGVYNEQFF

j_gene: TRBJ1-1
v_gene: TRBV5-1
d_gene: TRBD1
abundance: .
CDR3nt: TGCGCCAGCAGCCCGCACACGACAGGGAATGCGATCGGTTACACTGAAGCTTTCTTT
CDR3aa: CASSPHTTGNAIGYTEAFF

j_gene: TRBJ2-1
v_gene: TRBV5-1
d_gene: TRBD2
abundance: .
CDR3nt: TGCGCCAGCAGCCCGGAAGGCGGGGGGGCCATCAATGAGCAGTTCTTC
CDR3aa: CASSPEGGGAINEQFF

j_gene: TRBJ2-7
v_gene: TRBV5-1
d_gene: TRBD1
abundance: .
CDR3nt: TGCGCCAGCGCTCTTGGGACAGGGACCTACGAGCAGTACTTC
CDR3aa: CASALGTGTYEQYF

j_gene: TRBJ1-4
v_gene: TRBV9
d_gene: TRBD1
abundance: .
CDR3nt: TGTGCCAGCAGCGCCTCCGGGACAGGGGGGTCAAAACTGTTTTTT
CDR3aa: CASSASGTGGSKLFF

j_gene: TRBJ2-2
v_gene: TRBV5-1
d_gene: TRBD1
abundance: .
CDR3nt: TGCGCCAGCAGCTTGTACCCCCAGGGGGCGAACACCGGGGAGCTGTTTTTT
CDR3aa: CASSLYPQGANTGELFF

j_gene: TRBJ2-3
v_gene: TRBV29-1
d_gene: TRBD1
abundance: .
CDR3nt: TGCAGCGTTGGCGACAGGGGGCGTACAGATACGCAGTATTTT
CDR3aa: CSVGDRGRTDTQYF

j_gene: TRBJ2-1
v_gene: TRBV11-1
d_gene: .
abundance: .
CDR3nt: TGTGCCAGCAGCTTACGCCGGGGGTATGGGAATGAGCAGTTCTTC
CDR3aa: CASSLRRGYGNEQFF

j_gene: TRBJ1-3
v_gene: TRBV6-6
d_gene: .
abundance: .
CDR3nt: TGTGCCAGCAGTTACTCAGGCAGGATATCGGGAAACACCATATATTTT
CDR3aa: CASSYSGRISGNTIYF

j_gene: TRBJ2-7
v_gene: TRBV3-1/TRBV3-2
d_gene: .
abundance: .
CDR3nt: TGTGCCAGCAGCCAAGGGGTTACTTCGGGCAGGGTCTACGAGCAGTACTTC
CDR3aa: CASSQGVTSGRVYEQYF

j_gene: TRBJ1-2
v_gene: TRBV9
d_gene: TRBD1
abundance: .
CDR3nt: TGTGCCAGCAGCTCCCCCACAGGGGAGCGGAACTATGGCTACACCTTC
CDR3aa: CASSSPTGERNYGYTF

j_gene: TRBJ1-2
v_gene: TRBV5-1
d_gene: .
abundance: .
CDR3nt: TGCGCCAGCAGCTTGGCTACGGAGGTAGACTATGGCTACACCTTC
CDR3aa: CASSLATEVDYGYTF

j_gene: TRBJ1-2
v_gene: TRBV5-5
d_gene: .
abundance: .
CDR3nt: TGTGCCAGCAGCTTGGACAGGGTCTATGGCTACACCTTC
CDR3aa: CASSLDRVYGYTF

j_gene: TRBJ1-1
v_gene: TRBV7-9
d_gene: TRBD1
abundance: .
CDR3nt: TGTGCCAGCAGCTTAGTAAGTTTGGGACAGAGAATATACACTGAAGCTTTCTTT
CDR3aa: CASSLVSLGQRIYTEAFF

j_gene: TRBJ1-1
v_gene: TRBV15
d_gene: .
abundance: once
CDR3nt: TGTGCCACCAGCAGAGACCGGGTAGTCGAAGCTTTCTTT
CDR3aa: CATSRDRVVEAFF

j_gene: TRBJ1-4
v_gene: TRBV5-1
d_gene: .
abundance: .
CDR3nt: TGCGCCAGCCGCTTCCCGCCGGATGAAAAACTGTTTTTT
CDR3aa: CASRFPPDEKLFF

j_gene: TRBJ2-4
v_gene: TRBV28
d_gene: TRBD1
abundance: .
CDR3nt: TGTGCCAGCAGTTTGTGGGACAGAAAAGCCAAAAACATTCAGTACTTC
CDR3aa: CASSLWDRKAKNIQYF